The TCR beta chain described here comes from a study of T cell therapy after organ transplantation. Study overall: Eight of the ten patients were clinical responders.

Findings and limits, study-wide: In nonresponders, large pretherapy expansions changed minimally after therapy.

Of note for this clone: Its antigen is currently unknown.

Patients were solid-organ transplant recipients with drug-resistant or recurrent cytomegalovirus. The CDR3 runs to 14 residues. Germline CDR1 is MDHEN and CDR2 is SYDVKM. V was trimmed by 5 bases and J by 3 bases, leaving 14 bases between them. Here immunoSEQ multiplex PCR was the method, and the copy in TCRdb shows in-frame clones only, minus some. This sample has about 1,900 clones, with roughly 80% found just once. This clonotype originated in a human patient who had received a solid organ transplant and had CMV disease. This sequence joins TRBV28 and TRBJ2-7, with D possibly matching TRBD1 (6 bases). The sample was CD8+ T cells from blood, taken before autologous CMV-specific T cell therapy. The CDR3 DNA reads TGTGCCAGCAGTCCCTCAAACAGGGTCTACGAGCAGTACTTC. Translated: CASSPSNRVYEQYF.